Listed below are T cell receptor beta chains from one sample, sequenced in a study of shared clonotypes between healthy human individuals. Profiled with immunoSEQ multiplex PCR; TCRdb holds only in-frame clones, not every one. The table includes approximately 2.1 million clones, approximately 95% detected once. The sample comprised naive CD4+ T cells from PBMCs. The receptor set was obtained from a young man in good health. Some clones in this sample may be carry-over from other donors' samples. CDR3s include the opening cysteine and the closing phenylalanine or tryptophan. Each record gives: J gene, clone size, V gene, D gene, CDR3 DNA, CDR3 protein. D genes are given only for firm matches. Clone size appears in some rows only: once, few, many, or a class for an expanded clone.

>TRBJ2-7|NA|TRBV5-1|TRBD1
TGCGCCAGCAGCTTGGGGCTGGGACAGAGCTACGAGCAGTACTTC
CASSLGLGQSYEQYF
>TRBJ2-1|NA|TRBV5-4|NA
TGTGCCAGCAGCTTGGTGTCGGGGTACAATGAGCAGTTCTTC
CASSLVSGYNEQFF
>TRBJ2-7|NA|TRBV6-6|NA
TGTGCCAGCAGTGTAGACAGGTTTTACGAGCAGTACTTC
CASSVDRFYEQYF
>TRBJ2-1|NA|TRBV27|NA
TGTGCCAGCACACGCGGGAGGGACAGGGTAGTCAATGAGCAGTTCTTC
CASTRGRDRVVNEQFF
>TRBJ2-3|NA|TRBV5-1|NA
TGCGCCAGCACCCCGGTCCCAGGCACAGATACGCAGTATTTT
CASTPVPGTDTQYF
>TRBJ1-5|NA|TRBV7-2|NA
TGTGCCAGCAGCTTAATCGGTCGGGGGGCGCAGGGTCAGCCCCAGCATTTT
CASSLIGRGAQGQPQHF
>TRBJ1-5|few|TRBV2|NA
TGTGCCAGCAAGAGGGAGGAGGACCAGCCCCAGCATTTT
CASKREEDQPQHF
>TRBJ2-1|NA|TRBV25-1|TRBD2
TGTGCCAGCAGTGTCCCGGGAGGGAATGAGCAGTTCTTC
CASSVPGGNEQFF
>TRBJ2-1|NA|TRBV10-3|TRBD2
TGTGCCATCAGTGGAAGACTAGCGGGAGGAAGCTCCTACAATGAGCAGTTCTTC
CAISGRLAGGSSYNEQFF
>TRBJ2-3|NA|TRBV18|NA
TGTGCCAGCTCCCCTTATGCGGGTCCTTCGGATACGCAGTATTTT
CASSPYAGPSDTQYF
>TRBJ2-1|NA|TRBV27|NA
TGTGCCAGCAGTTCCATAGGGGGCTCCTACAATGAGCAGTTCTTC
CASSSIGGSYNEQFF
>TRBJ1-4|NA|TRBV27|TRBD1
TGTGCCAGCAGTTTATGGACAGGGGATGAAAAACTGTTTTTT
CASSLWTGDEKLFF
>TRBJ2-7|NA|TRBV20-1|NA
TGCAGAGGCCAGGGGTTGGGTGAGCAGTACTTC
CRGQGLGEQYF
>TRBJ2-1|NA|TRBV5-1|NA
TGCGCCAGCAGCTTGGGGCAGGGGTTCTACAATGAGCAGTTCTTC
CASSLGQGFYNEQFF
>TRBJ2-7|NA|TRBV19|NA
TGTGCCAGTAGTATTAGTCTTGGGGCCTACTACGAGCAGTACTTC
CASSISLGAYYEQYF
>TRBJ1-5|NA|TRBV18|TRBD1
TGTGCCAGCTCACCGCAGGGGGCGGGGCAGCCCCAGCATTTT
CASSPQGAGQPQHF
>TRBJ2-1|NA|TRBV28|NA
TGTGCCAGCATCGGGGGAGTGTACTACAATGAGCAGTTCTTC
CASIGGVYYNEQFF
>TRBJ1-4|NA|TRBV7-9|NA
TGTGCCAGCAGCTTCCTTGCACTAGCAACTAATGAAAAACTGTTTTTT
CASSFLALATNEKLFF
>TRBJ2-3|NA|TRBV5-1|TRBD2
TGCGCCAGCAGCTTGGTTCCGGGACTAGTCGACACAGATACGCAGTATTTT
CASSLVPGLVDTDTQYF
>TRBJ2-2|NA|TRBV5-1|NA
TGCGCCAGCAGCTTCGACTGGGGCACCGGGGAGCTGTTTTTT
CASSFDWGTGELFF
>TRBJ1-1|NA|TRBV7-9|NA
TGTGCCAGCAGCTTAGTAAAGCGGAACACTGAAGCTTTCTTT
CASSLVKRNTEAFF
>TRBJ2-7|NA|TRBV7-6|NA
TGTGCCAGCAGCTTACTAGCGTTTTCCTACGAGCAGTACTTC
CASSLLAFSYEQYF
>TRBJ1-2|NA|TRBV30|TRBD1
TGTGCCTGGAGTACGGGGCAGGGGGCACGCGGCTACACCTTC
CAWSTGQGARGYTF
>TRBJ2-5|NA|TRBV4-1|TRBD1
TGCGCCAGCAGCCCCTACAGGGGCCAAGAGACCCAGTACTTC
CASSPYRGQETQYF
>TRBJ2-5|NA|TRBV9|TRBD2
TGTGCCAGCAGCGTAGCCCGGACTAGCGGGAGTCTGGGGGAGACCCAGTACTTC
CASSVARTSGSLGETQYF
>TRBJ2-3|once|TRBV9|NA
TGTGCCAGCAGCCTCGGTACCCATTCTAGCACAGATACGCAGTATTTT
CASSLGTHSSTDTQYF
>TRBJ1-2|NA|TRBV15|TRBD1
TGTGCCACCAGCAGAGACCAGACAGGGGGGTACAACTATGGCTACACCTTC
CATSRDQTGGYNYGYTF